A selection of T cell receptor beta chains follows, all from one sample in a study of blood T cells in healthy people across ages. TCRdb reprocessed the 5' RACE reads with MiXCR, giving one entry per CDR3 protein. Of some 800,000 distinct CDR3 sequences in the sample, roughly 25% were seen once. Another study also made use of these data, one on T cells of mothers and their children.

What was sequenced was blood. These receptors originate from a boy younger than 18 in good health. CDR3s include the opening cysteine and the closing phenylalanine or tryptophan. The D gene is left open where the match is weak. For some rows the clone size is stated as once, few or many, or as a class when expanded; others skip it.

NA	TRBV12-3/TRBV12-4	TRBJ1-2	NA	TGTGCCAGCAGTTTGCCTGGGATCGGAGGCTACACCTTC	CASSLPGIGGYTF
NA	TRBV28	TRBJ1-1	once	TGTGCCAGCAGTTTAGCGGTGGCGGGCACTGAAGCTTTCTTT	CASSLAVAGTEAFF
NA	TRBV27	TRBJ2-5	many	TGTGCCAGCAGTTTAACCTCAGGAGGGTCAGAGACCCAGTACTTC	CASSLTSGGSETQYF
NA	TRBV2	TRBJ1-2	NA	TGTGCCAGCAGTCGTCCGAGAAACTTTTATGGCTACACCTTC	CASSRPRNFYGYTF
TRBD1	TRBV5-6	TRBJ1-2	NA	TGTGCCAGCAGCCTGGAATCGACAGGGGGAAGCTATGGCTACACCTTC	CASSLESTGGSYGYTF
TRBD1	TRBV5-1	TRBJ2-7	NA	TGCGCCAGCAGCACGACAGGGGGCCCTTTGTACGAGCAGTACTTC	CASSTTGGPLYEQYF
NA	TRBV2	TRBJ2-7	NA	TGTGCCAGCAGTGATCCCTCGCAGGCCCTCTCCTACGAGCAGTACTTC	CASSDPSQALSYEQYF
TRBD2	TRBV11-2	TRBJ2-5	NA	TGTGCCAGCAGCCCCCAGACTAGCGGGAGACTGGAGACCCAGTACTTC	CASSPQTSGRLETQYF
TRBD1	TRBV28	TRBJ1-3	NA	TGTGCCAGCAGTCCCTACAGGGGCGAAACTGGAAACACCATATATTTT	CASSPYRGETGNTIYF
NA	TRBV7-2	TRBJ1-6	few	TGTGCCAGCAGCTTAATGCTAGTAGGGGGTTCACCCCTCCACTTT	CASSLMLVGGSPLHF
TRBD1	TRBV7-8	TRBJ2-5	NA	TGTGCCAGCAGCCGAGACCGGGACAGGGGGCAATGGGAGACCCAGTACTTC	CASSRDRDRGQWETQYF
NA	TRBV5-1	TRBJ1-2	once	TGCGCCAGCAGCCTTCAGGGCCCGACCTATGGCTACACCTTC	CASSLQGPTYGYTF
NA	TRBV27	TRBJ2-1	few	TGTGCCAGCGCCTATTCGGGCAACTCCTACAATGAGCAGTTCTTC	CASAYSGNSYNEQFF
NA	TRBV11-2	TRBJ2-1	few	TGTGCCAGCAGCTTAGGCTCCAGGGTTTACAATGAGCAGTTCTTC	CASSLGSRVYNEQFF
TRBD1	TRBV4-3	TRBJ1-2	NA	TGCGCCAGCAGCCAAGATGAGGACAGGGGAGGTACCTATGGCTACACCTTC	CASSQDEDRGGTYGYTF
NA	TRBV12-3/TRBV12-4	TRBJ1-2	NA	TGTGCCAGCAGGTACGGACAGAATGGCTACACCTTC	CASRYGQNGYTF
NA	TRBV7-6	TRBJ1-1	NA	TGTGCCAGCAACTCAAACAGAAACACTGAGGCTTTCTTT	CASNSNRNTEAFF
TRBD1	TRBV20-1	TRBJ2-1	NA	TGCAGTGCTAGCCCGGGGACAGGGATTATCGATGAGCAGTTCTTC	CSASPGTGIIDEQFF
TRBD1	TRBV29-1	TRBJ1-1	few	TGCAGCGGTTACGACAGGGGCACTGAAGCTTTCTTT	CSGYDRGTEAFF
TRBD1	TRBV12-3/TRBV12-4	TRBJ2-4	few	TGTGCCTCCATGGGCCAGGGGGTTCTCAGAAACATTCAGTACTTC	CASMGQGVLRNIQYF
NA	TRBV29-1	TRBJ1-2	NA	TGCAGCGTTGAAGAACAGGGCTATGGCTACACCTTC	CSVEEQGYGYTF
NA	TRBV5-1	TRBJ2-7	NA	TGCGCCAGCAGCCCGATGGACGGATCTTCCTACGAGCAGTACTTC	CASSPMDGSSYEQYF
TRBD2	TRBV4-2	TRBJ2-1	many	TGTGCCAGCAGCCAAGATGGCGGGAGCTCCTACAATGAGCAGTTCTTC	CASSQDGGSSYNEQFF
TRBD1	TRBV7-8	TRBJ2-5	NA	TGTGCCAGCAGCTTAGGCCAGGGGGCCGAGGAGACCCAGTACTTC	CASSLGQGAEETQYF
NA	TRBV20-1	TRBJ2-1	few	TGCAGTGCTAGAGATTTAAAAAGCGGCTACCTCCTTGAGCAGTTCTTC	CSARDLKSGYLLEQFF
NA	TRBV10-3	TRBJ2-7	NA	TGTGCCATCAGGGAGACAGGCCTCTCCTACGAGCAGTACTTC	CAIRETGLSYEQYF
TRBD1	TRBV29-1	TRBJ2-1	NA	TGCAGCGTTGAAGAGGGGACAGGGGATGAGCAGTTCTTC	CSVEEGTGDEQFF
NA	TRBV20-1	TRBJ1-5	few	TGCAGTGCTAGAGGTTACAATCAGCCCCAGCATTTT	CSARGYNQPQHF
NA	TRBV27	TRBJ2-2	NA	TGTGCCAGCAGTTTGCCCGGGGCCGGGGAGCTGTTTTTT	CASSLPGAGELFF
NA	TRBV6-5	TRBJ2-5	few	TGTGCCAGCAGTGAGCCGGGCCTCGGGACCCAGTACTTC	CASSEPGLGTQYF
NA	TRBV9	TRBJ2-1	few	TGTGCCAGCAGCGTAGCGGGGCGCCTCTCCTACAATGAGCAGTTCTTC	CASSVAGRLSYNEQFF
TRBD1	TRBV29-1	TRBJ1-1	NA	TGCAGCACCTGGGACAGGGAATCTGAAGCTTTCTTT	CSTWDRESEAFF
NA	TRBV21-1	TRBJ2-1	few	TGTGCCAGCCCCAACCAGCGGGAGCTTAGTGGACACAATGAGCAGTTCTTC	CASPNQRELSGHNEQFF
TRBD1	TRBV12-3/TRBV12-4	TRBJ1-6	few	TGTGCCAGCAGGTTACAGGGGAACTCACCCCTCCACTTT	CASRLQGNSPLHF
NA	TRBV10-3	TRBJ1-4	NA	TGTGCCATCGGTGCTGTAGCAACTAATGAAAAACTGTTTTTT	CAIGAVATNEKLFF
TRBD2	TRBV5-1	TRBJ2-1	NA	TGCGCCAGCAGCGTCGCGGGGGGGGCCATGAATGAGCAGTTCTTC	CASSVAGGAMNEQFF
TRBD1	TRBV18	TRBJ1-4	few	TGTGCCAGCTCATCTACAGGGGGTGAACTGTTTTTT	CASSSTGGELFF
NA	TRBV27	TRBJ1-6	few	TGTGCCAGCAGTTTAAGTTTTGGTGATTCACCCCTCCACTTT	CASSLSFGDSPLHF
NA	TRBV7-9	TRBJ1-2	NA	TGTGCCAGCAGCTTAGGGGACCGGGATGGCTACACCTTC	CASSLGDRDGYTF
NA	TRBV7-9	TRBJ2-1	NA	TGTGCCAGCAGCCCCCCGAGGGGATCCTACAATGAGCAGTTCTTC	CASSPPRGSYNEQFF
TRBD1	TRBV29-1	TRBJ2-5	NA	TGCAGCGGTATGGGACAGACGAAACAAGAGACCCAGTACTTC	CSGMGQTKQETQYF
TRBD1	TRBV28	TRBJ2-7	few	TGTGCCAGCGGTTTAAACCCGGGACAGGCGGTACCGGGCGAGCAGTACTTC	CASGLNPGQAVPGEQYF
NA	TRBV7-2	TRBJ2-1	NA	TGTGCCAGCAGAGGGGGGACGGTGGGCAATGAGCAGTTCTTC	CASRGGTVGNEQFF
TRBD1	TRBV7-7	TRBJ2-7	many	TGTGCTAGCAGCCCCGGGACAGGGGGTGAGCAGTACTTC	CASSPGTGGEQYF
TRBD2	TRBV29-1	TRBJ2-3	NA	TGCAGCGTGGTAGCGGGGCTCAGCACAGATACGCAGTATTTT	CSVVAGLSTDTQYF
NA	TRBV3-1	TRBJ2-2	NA	TGTGCCAGCAGCCAAGACGACACTATAATATCGAACACCGGGGAGCTGTTTTTT	CASSQDDTIISNTGELFF
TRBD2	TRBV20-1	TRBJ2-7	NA	TGCAGTGCTAGAGAACTAGCGGGGGACTTCTACGAGCAGTACTTC	CSARELAGDFYEQYF
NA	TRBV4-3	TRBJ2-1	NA	TGCGCCAGCAGCCAGAGGGAGACAATCTACAATGAGCAGTTCTTC	CASSQRETIYNEQFF
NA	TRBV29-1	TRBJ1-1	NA	TGCAGCGTCAAGGACATGAACACTGAAGCTTTCTTT	CSVKDMNTEAFF
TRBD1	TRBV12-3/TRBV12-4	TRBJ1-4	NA	TGTGCCAGCAGTACTAACAGGGGCGCTAATGAAAAACTGTTTTTT	CASSTNRGANEKLFF
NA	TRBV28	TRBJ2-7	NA	TGTGCCAGCAGTGCTCGGGACAACTCCTACGAGCAGTACTTC	CASSARDNSYEQYF
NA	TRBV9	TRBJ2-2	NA	TGTGCCAGCGCCGCAACGGGCAGCACCGGGGAGCTGTTTTTT	CASAATGSTGELFF
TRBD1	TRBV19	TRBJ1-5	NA	TGTGCCACCAGGGAGGACAGGGGGATTAGCAATCAGCCCCAGCATTTT	CATREDRGISNQPQHF
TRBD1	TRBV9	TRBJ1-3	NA	TGTGCCAGTCACCCAACCTCGACAGGGCCTGGAAACACCATATATTTT	CASHPTSTGPGNTIYF
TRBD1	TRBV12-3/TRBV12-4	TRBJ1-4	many	TGTGCCAGCAGGGACAGGGAGCGGGGCGAAAAACTGTTTTTT	CASRDRERGEKLFF